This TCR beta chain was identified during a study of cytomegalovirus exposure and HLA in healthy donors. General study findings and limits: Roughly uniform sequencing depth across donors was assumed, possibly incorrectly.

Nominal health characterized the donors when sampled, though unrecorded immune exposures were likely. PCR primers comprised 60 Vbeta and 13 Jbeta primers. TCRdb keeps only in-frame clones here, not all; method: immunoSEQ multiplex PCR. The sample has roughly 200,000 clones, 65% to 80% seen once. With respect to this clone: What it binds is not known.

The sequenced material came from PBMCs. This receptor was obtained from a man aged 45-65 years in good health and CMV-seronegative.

The CDR3 coding sequence is TGTGCCAGCAGTTTGGGCTCCCCTTACAATGAGCAGTTCTTC. It is translated as CASSLGSPYNEQFF. The rearrangement uses TRBV28 and TRBJ2-1; D remains unclear. V lost 3 bases and J lost 4, with 10 bases in between. This CDR3 has 14 residues. The germline V gene encodes CDR1 MDHEN and CDR2 SYDVKM.